These 16 T cell receptor beta chains originate from one sample sequenced in a study of cytomegalovirus exposure and HLA in healthy donors. Amplification used 60 Vbeta primers and 13 Jbeta primers. Sequencing was performed with immunoSEQ multiplex PCR; in TCRdb, only in-frame clones are kept and a portion is missing. The sample holds tens of thousands of clones; about 84% are singletons and the top ten take about 1.5%. Sample: PBMCs. The receptors were sampled from a female donor in good health and CMV-seronegative.

On this clone itself: One end of the junction does not line up with germline, which may come from a read error. The chain is built from TRBV6-6 and TRBJ1-5, with D unclear. CDR1 is MNHNY and CDR2 is SVGAGI in the germline V gene (reference sequence). This CDR3 region has 14 residues. For the CDR3, the DNA is TGTGCCAGCAGTTACAGCAGTAGCAATCAGCCCCCGCATTTT. This sequence encodes CASSYSSSNQPPHF.

V is TRBV7-8 and J is TRBJ2-5, with 9 bases identical to TRBD1. The DNA matches TRBJ2-7 better at its end, which makes the J call doubtful. The CDR3 consists of 14 residues. Germline V gene sequence: CDR1 SGHVS, CDR2 FQNEAQ. Here the CDR3 reads CASSWGTGSYEQYF. The CDR3 DNA reads as TGTGCCAGCAGCTGGGGGACAGGGTCCTACGAGCAGTACTTC.

The DNA of the CDR3 is TGCAGCGTTTACCCGACAGGGGGCGCTGGAAACACTGAAGCTTTCTTT. Translated, it gives CSVYPTGGAGNTEAFF. The chain employs TRBV29-1 and TRBJ1-1, with 10 bases aligning to TRBD1. Trimming removed 5 bases from V and 2 bases from J; junction bases left unmatched: 11. The CDR3 length is 16 residues. Looked up from germline, CDR1 is SQVTM and CDR2 is ANQGSEA.

This clone was counted once. The gene calls are TRBV18 and TRBJ1-2, with 7 bases matching TRBD1. V shed 5 bases and J 8 bases; nucleotides not matched to a gene: 14. Germline V gene lookup returns CDR1 KGHSH and CDR2 LQKENI. The CDR3 length is 15 residues. The CDR3 DNA is TGTGCCAGCTCATCTTACAGGGGCGCACAATTAGGCTACACCTTC. It translates to CASSSYRGAQLGYTF.

J is TRBJ1-2 and V is TRBV9, with D perhaps matching TRBD1 (6 bases). CDR3 length: 13 amino acids. Germline V lookup: CDR1 SGDLS, CDR2 YYNGEE. V lost 0 bases and J 8 bases, leaving 11 bases between the germline ends. CDR3 protein: CASSVVSGAGYTF. The CDR3 nucleotides read TGTGCCAGCAGCGTAGTGTCAGGGGCCGGCTACACCTTC.

This clone has only one observation. This chain links TRBV12-5 with TRBJ1-5, with TRBD1 identical over 10 bases. The CDR3 is 18 amino acids. The V gene's germline CDR1 is LGHNT and CDR2 FRNRAP. The junction had 10 bases not matched to a gene; V was cut back by 2 bases and J by 3 bases. The CDR3 nucleotides read TGTGCTAGTGGTTTGTCCACATCGGGACAGGGGATCAATCAGCCCCAGCATTTT. Translating gives CASGLSTSGQGINQPQHF.

The CDR3, as DNA: TGTGCCAGCTCACAACGACAGATCTTAACTGAAGCTTTCTTT. It is translated as CASSQRQILTEAFF. The rearrangement uses TRBV18 and TRBJ1-1, with D possibly being TRBD1 (5 bases). V lost 4 bases, J lost 5 bases, and 14 bases lay in between. The CDR3 is made up of 14 amino acids. The germline CDR1 and CDR2 sequences are KGHSH and LQKENI.

V usage is TRBV9 and J usage is TRBJ2-5; 8 nucleotides align to TRBD2. V trimming: 0 bases; J trimming: 4 bases; junction bases outside the gene matches: 2. Germline V gives CDR1 SGDLS, CDR2 YYNGEE. This CDR3 is 14 amino acids long. DNA for the CDR3: TGTGCCAGCAGCGTAGGGACTAGCAGAGAGACCCAGTACTTC. It translates to CASSVGTSRETQYF.

The V and J genes are TRBV2 and TRBJ2-2; the D gene is possibly TRBD1 (5 bases). Germline V gene lookup returns CDR1 SNHLY and CDR2 FYNNEI. There are 15 residues in the CDR3. Trimming took 5 bases from V and 2 from J, leaving 12 bases between them. This CDR3 reads CASSLQVINTGELFF. CDR3 nucleotide sequence: TGTGCCAGCAGTCTACAGGTTATAAACACCGGGGAGCTGTTTTTT.

This chain uses TRBV13 with TRBJ1-2, with D tentatively TRBD1 (6 bases). The CDR3 consists of 15 residues. With 4 bases removed from V and 4 bases from J, the gap between germline ends came to 16 bases. Germline V lookup: CDR1 PRHDT, CDR2 FYEKMQ (reference sequence). CDR3 sequence reads: CASSSRRGAVYGYTF. CDR3 nucleotide sequence: TGTGCCAGCAGCTCAAGGCGGGGGGCTGTCTATGGCTACACCTTC.

The CDR3 DNA reads as TGTGCCAGCAGGATCTACCAAGGGGGGACTAGCGGGGGGAGCACAGATACGCAGTATTTT. It encodes CASRIYQGGTSGGSTDTQYF. This sequence joins TRBV7-3 and TRBJ2-3; 15 bases match TRBD2. Germline trimming cut 6 bases from V and 0 bases from J; bases unmatched to any gene: 13. The CDR3 totals 20 residues. CDR1 and CDR2 from the germline V gene are SGHTA and FQGTGA.

CDR3 in amino acids: CASSHSSIFEQYF. CDR3 nucleotides: TGTGCCAGCAGCCACTCCTCCATCTTCGAGCAGTACTTC. The chain links TRBV7-9 to TRBJ2-5, with D uncertain. The J call may be mistaken, given a closer DNA end match to TRBJ2-7. The germline V gene encodes CDR1 SEHNR and CDR2 FQNEAQ (reference sequence). This CDR3 region has 13 residues.

The rearrangement links TRBV7-2 to TRBJ1-1; D remains ambiguous. The V gene's germline CDR1 is SGHTA and CDR2 FQGNSA. The CDR3 loop spans 13 amino acids. Trimming removed 4 bases from V and 6 bases from J, with 12 bases in between. In nucleotides, the CDR3 is TGTGCCAGCAGCTCCCCAAATTTTCCTGAAGCTTTCTTT. As protein: CASSSPNFPEAFF.

CDR3: CASTTQGSGGESSQHF. CDR3 nucleotides: TGTGCCAGTACCACTCAGGGGAGCGGGGGAGAATCGAGCCAGCATTTT. The chain links TRBV19 to TRBJ1-5; D may be TRBD1 (6 bases). The V end was cut by 7 bases, the J end by 12 bases, with 28 bases between. Germline CDR1 reads LNHDA; CDR2 reads SQIVND (reference sequence). The CDR3 has 16 amino acids.

This sequence joins TRBV7-3 and TRBJ1-1; possible D gene TRBD1, 6 bases. CDR1 and CDR2 from the germline V gene are SGHTA and FQGTGA. V was clipped by 4 bases and J by 5 bases, with 14 bases between them. This CDR3 is built from 14 residues. The CDR3: CASSSQGWGTEAFF. The CDR3 nucleotides are TGTGCCAGCAGCTCTCAGGGGTGGGGGACTGAAGCTTTCTTT. Using reference TRBV7-3 and TRBJ1-1 for the parts outside the CDR3, the full variable domain is GAGVSQTPSNKVTEKGKYVELRCDPISGHTALYWYRQSLGQGPEFLIYFQGTGAADDSGLPNDRFFAVRPEGSVSTLKIQRTERGDSAVYLCASSSQGWGTEAFFGQGTRLTVV.

The rearrangement uses TRBV5-1 and TRBJ1-2; 9 positions agree with TRBD1. The V and J ends lost 2 bases and 7 bases, in that order; junction bases with no gene match: 6. There are 14 residues in the CDR3. Germline loops: CDR1 SGHRS, CDR2 YFSETQ. The CDR3 loop is CASSFPGQGPGYTF. CDR3 in DNA: TGCGCCAGCAGCTTTCCGGGACAGGGCCCTGGCTACACCTTC.